This T cell receptor beta chain was recovered during a study of T cells in Graves' hyperthyroidism and ophthalmopathy. CDR1 and CDR2 from the germline V gene are SGHDN and FVKESK. Trimming removed 0 bases from V and 5 bases from J, with 17 bases in between. CDR3 length: 16 amino acids. Using RNA transcripts as the source, TCR beta CDR3 regions were amplified. In the first-round RT-PCR of the TCR CDR3, the HTBI primer set was used. A single record per CDR3 protein comes from TCRdb applying MiXCR to the multiplex PCR reads. The sample lists 600,000 to 650,000 distinct CDR3 sequences; around 16% were seen once.

Sequencing was performed on blood. The gene calls are TRBV14 and TRBJ2-7; possibly TRBD1 for D (7 bases). The TCR comes from a woman between 25 and 40 years old with Graves' hyperthyroidism. CDR3 region: CASSQDRGDSHNEQYF. The CDR3 nucleotides are TGTGCCAGCAGCCAAGATAGGGGGGACAGTCACAACGAGCAGTACTTC.